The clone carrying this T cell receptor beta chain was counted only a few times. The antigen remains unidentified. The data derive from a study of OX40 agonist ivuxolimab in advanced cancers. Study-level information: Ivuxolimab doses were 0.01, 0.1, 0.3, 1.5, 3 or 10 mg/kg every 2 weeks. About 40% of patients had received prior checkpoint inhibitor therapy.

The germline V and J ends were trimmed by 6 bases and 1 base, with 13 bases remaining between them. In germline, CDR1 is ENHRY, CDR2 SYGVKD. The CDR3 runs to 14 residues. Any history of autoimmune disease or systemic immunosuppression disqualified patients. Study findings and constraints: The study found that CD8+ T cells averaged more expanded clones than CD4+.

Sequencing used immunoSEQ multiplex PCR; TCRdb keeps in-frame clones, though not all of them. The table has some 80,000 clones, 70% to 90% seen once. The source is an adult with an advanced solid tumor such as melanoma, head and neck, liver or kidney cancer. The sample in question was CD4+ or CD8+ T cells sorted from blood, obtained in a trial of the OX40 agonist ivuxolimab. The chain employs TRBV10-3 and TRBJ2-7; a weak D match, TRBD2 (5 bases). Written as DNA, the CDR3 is TGTGCCATCAGGAACGGGATTTTTTCCTACGAGCAGTACTTC. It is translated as CAIRNGIFSYEQYF.